Presented here are 22 T cell receptor beta chains from one specimen sequenced in a study of T cell clonality in common variable immunodeficiency. The repertoire was sequenced with immunoSEQ multiplex PCR; TCRdb's copy has only in-frame clones and lacks some. Observed in the sample are some 40,000 clones, none of them singletons. The specimen was peripheral blood mononuclear cells. These receptor sequences come from a person aged 18 to 70 in good health.

This clone was found many times. From the germline J gene comes the end of the CDR3, since the read stops 3 residues before it. V and J are TRBV5-1 and TRBJ2-1; 7 bases agree with TRBD1. Losses at the gene ends were 4 bases for V and 5 bases for J; bases not matched to a gene: 9. In germline, CDR1 is SGHRS, CDR2 YFSETQ. This CDR3 has 15 residues. The CDR3 sequence is CASSRTGQSNNEQFF. The part of the CDR3 DNA that was read is TGCGCCAGCAGCCGTACGGGACAGTCTAACAATGAG.

This clone was seen repeatedly, ten times or more. The covered CDR3 bases are TGCGCCAGCAGCTTGGACAACCGGGACTTCCGGGGC. Its protein product is CASSLDNRDFRG. The CDR3 in its entirety is CASSLDNRDFRGYTF. V and J are TRBV5-1 and TRBJ1-2, with D possibly matching TRBD1 (5 bases). The read ends 3 residues early relative to the CDR3; the germline J gene fills the gap. This CDR3 contains 15 residues. Germline V lookup: CDR1 SGHRS, CDR2 YFSETQ.

This clone was seen many times. The read comes to an end 3 residues before the CDR3 does, leaving the germline J gene to fill in the end. V is TRBV27 and J is TRBJ2-1, with 7 nucleotides matching TRBD1. Trimming removed 5 bases from V and 8 bases from J; junction bases left unmatched: 15. The CDR3 spans 16 residues. From germline, CDR1 is MNHEY and CDR2 SMNVEV (reference sequence). The CDR3 loop reads CASSPSRTGVYDEQFF. The CDR3 bases that were read are TGTGCCAGCAGTCCAAGCAGGACAGGTGTTTACGATGAG.

This clone was seen at least ten times. The DNA read from the CDR3 is TGTGCCAGCAGCTTAGGTCTAGCGTCCGCAATCGAG. Its translation: CASSLGLASAIE. The whole CDR3 region reads CASSLGLASAIEQYF. The chain has TRBV7-2 and TRBJ2-7; possible D gene TRBD2, 6 bases. The read ends 3 residues before the CDR3 terminus; that terminus is restored from the germline J gene. The CDR3 is made up of 15 amino acids. CDR1 and CDR2 from the germline V gene are SGHTA and FQGNSA. V was shortened by 1 base and J by 6 bases, with 16 bases between the two germline ends. The full variable domain, in which reference TRBV7-2 and TRBJ2-7 provide the parts outside the CDR3, is GAGVSQSPSNKVTEKGKDVELRCDPISGHTALYWYRQSLGQGLEFLIYFQGNSAPDKSGLPSDRFSAERTGGSVSTLTIQRTQQEDSAVYLCASSLGLASAIEQYFGPGTRLTVT.

This clone was detected ten times or more. The DNA ends 3 residues before the CDR3 does, and the rest of the CDR3 is filled in from the germline J gene. The chain combines TRBV7-9 with TRBJ1-2, with D perhaps TRBD1 (5 bases). CDR3 size: 14 residues. V lost 2 bases, J lost 4 bases, and 11 bases lay in between. Germline CDR1 reads SEHNR; CDR2 reads FQNEAQ (reference sequence). CDR3 bases read: TGTGCCAGCAGCTTAAACAGGAGAGTCTATGGC. Its translation is CASSLNRRVYG. The complete CDR3 protein is CASSLNRRVYGYTF.

This clone was observed many times. The read is 3 residues too short to cover the CDR3 end, so that end is filled in from the germline J gene. This chain uses TRBV20-1 with TRBJ2-3; D unresolved. The germline CDR1 and CDR2 sequences are DFQATT and SNEGSKA (reference sequence). V gave up 3 bases and J gave up 0 bases, with 4 bases separating them. The CDR3 runs 12 residues. Partial CDR3 DNA: TGCAGTGCTAGGCGCAGCACAGATACG. As protein: CSARRSTDT. The complete CDR3 sequence is CSARRSTDTQYF.

This clone appeared a few times. CDR3 residues: CASSLVTGGLYDYTF. The DNA read from the CDR3 is TGCGCCAGCAGCTTGGTCACAGGGGGTCTTTACGAC. The chain recombines TRBV5-1 with TRBJ1-2; TRBD1 matches 8 bases. The read gets to within 3 residues of the CDR3 end, and the germline J gene fills in the rest. CDR3 length: 15 residues. Germline lookup yields CDR1 SGHRS and CDR2 YFSETQ.

Many counts were recorded for this clone. The read gets to within 3 residues of the CDR3 end, and the germline J gene fills in the rest. The rearrangement links TRBV7-9 to TRBJ2-7; no definite D call. V lost 1 base, J lost 2 bases, and 6 bases lay in between. The CDR3 runs 13 residues. Per the germline V gene, CDR1 is SEHNR and CDR2 is FQNEAQ (reference sequence). The CDR3 is CASSLETAYEQYF. CDR3 bases read: TGTGCCAGCAGCTTAGAAACAGCCTACGAG.

At least ten counts were recorded for this clone. Read sequence stops 3 residues before the CDR3 end, and the germline J gene provides the missing end. This rearrangement joins TRBV11-2 to TRBJ1-1; D remains ambiguous. The germline V gene encodes CDR1 SGHAT and CDR2 FQNNGV. The V end was cut by 0 bases, the J end by 5 bases, with 7 bases between. This CDR3 is 13 amino acids long. CDR3 amino acids: CASSLDQGTEAFF. CDR3 DNA (partial): TGTGCCAGCAGCTTAGATCAAGGGACTGAA.

This clone was observed at least ten times. The read ends 3 residues before the CDR3 terminus; that terminus is restored from the germline J gene. The chain joins TRBV19 to TRBJ1-2, with TRBD1 identical over 7 bases. Per germline, CDR1 LNHDA and CDR2 SQIVND (reference sequence). This CDR3 has 13 amino acids. V lost 8 bases, J lost 2 bases, and 5 bases stayed unmatched. The chain's CDR3 is CASRDRVNYGYTF. The sequenced part of the CDR3 DNA is TGTGCCAGTCGAGACAGGGTAAACTATGGC.

The CDR3 reads CSARDLGAGPTYEQYF. The CDR3 DNA, read in part, is TGCAGTGCTAGAGATCTGGGGGCAGGGCCGACCTACGAG. This chain links TRBV20-1 with TRBJ2-7, with D maybe TRBD1 (6 bases). The CDR3 end falls 3 residues outside the read, so it is completed with the germline J gene. There are 16 residues in the CDR3. From germline, CDR1 is DFQATT and CDR2 SNEGSKA (reference sequence). The V gene lost 0 bases and the J gene lost 2 bases, with 17 bases spanning the gap.

Many counts were recorded for this clone. The read finishes 3 residues shy of the CDR3 end, and the germline J gene is used to complete it. The sample holds other DNA sequences that translate to the same CDR3. V usage is TRBV7-9 and J usage is TRBJ1-1; D may be TRBD1 (5 bases). Germline values: CDR1 SEHNR, CDR2 FQNEAQ (reference sequence). The V end lost 1 base, the J end lost 5 bases, and 8 bases lay between the germline ends. The CDR3 consists of 13 residues. The CDR3 spells CASSLDQGTEAFF. CDR3 DNA, as far as it was read: TGTGCCAGCAGCTTAGATCAGGGTACTGAA.

This clone occurred many times. The read finishes 3 residues shy of the CDR3 end, and the germline J gene is used to complete it. This chain joins TRBV6-2 or TRBV6-3 and TRBJ2-1; TRBD2 aligns across 8 bases. Trimming at V came to 0 bases and at J to 5 bases, leaving 3 bases not matched to a gene. There are 15 residues in the CDR3. In germline, CDR1 is MNHEY, CDR2 SVGEGT. CDR3 DNA (partial): TGTGCCAGCAGTTACTCGATCGGGGGGGACAATGAG. Its translation: CASSYSIGGDNE. The CDR3, in full, reads CASSYSIGGDNEQFF.

Many counts were recorded for this clone. Incomplete CDR3 DNA: TGTGCCAGCAGCCTCGGGACTAGCGACTACAATGAG. Its protein product is CASSLGTSDYNE. The full CDR3 protein reads CASSLGTSDYNEQFF. The gene calls are TRBV3-1 (or the pseudogene TRBV3-2) and TRBJ2-1; the match to TRBD2 covers 10 bases. The read ends 3 residues before the CDR3 terminus; that terminus is restored from the germline J gene. After removal of 4 bases from V and 3 bases from J, the junction contained 3 bases not matched to a gene. Looked up from germline, CDR1 is LGHDT and CDR2 is YNNKEL (reference sequence). This CDR3 spans 15 amino acids.

This clone was recorded many times. With the read ending 3 residues before the CDR3 end, the germline J gene is used to fill in that end. The rearrangement joins TRBV5-6 to TRBJ2-2, with D possibly TRBD1 on 6 matching bases. Germline V gene lookup returns CDR1 SGHDT and CDR2 YYEEEE. V was trimmed by 1 base and J by 3 bases, leaving 10 bases between them. CDR3 length equals 15 residues. This CDR3 is CASSLLQGDTGELFF. The CDR3 DNA, read in part, is TGTGCCAGCAGCTTGTTACAGGGAGACACCGGGGAG.

This clone was seen repeatedly, ten times or more. Partial CDR3 DNA: TGTGCTAGTGCCCTGACTAGCGGGGTATACAATGAG. It is translated as CASALTSGVYNE. The CDR3 in its entirety is CASALTSGVYNEQFF. V is TRBV12-5 and J is TRBJ2-1; the match to TRBD2 covers 11 bases. The CDR3 is cut off 3 residues early in the read; its end comes from the germline J gene. Per germline, CDR1 LGHNT and CDR2 FRNRAP. The length of the CDR3 is 15 residues. J gave up 4 bases and V 7 bases, and 6 bases lay outside the gene matches.

This clone was seen ten or more times. The read halts 3 residues ahead of the CDR3 end, with the missing end drawn from the germline J gene. This chain joins TRBV3-1 (or the pseudogene TRBV3-2) and TRBJ2-1, with 13 bases matching TRBD2. V trimming: 4 bases; J trimming: 7 bases; junction bases outside the gene matches: 7. The CDR3 contains 16 residues. Germline V gives CDR1 LGHDT, CDR2 YNNKEL (reference sequence). CDR3 sequence reads: CASSLGLAGAGNEQFF. Partial CDR3 DNA: TGTGCCAGCAGCCTAGGACTAGCGGGAGCTGGTAATGAG.

This clone has at least ten counts. The CDR3 end falls 3 residues outside the read, so it is completed with the germline J gene. The genes are TRBV5-6 and TRBJ1-2; tentative D call: TRBD1 (6 bases). Germline lookup yields CDR1 SGHDT and CDR2 YYEEEE. The CDR3 loop spans 14 amino acids. CDR3 bases read: TGTGCCAGCAGCTCCGACTACAGGGATAAGGGC. Encoded protein: CASSSDYRDKG. The whole CDR3 reads CASSSDYRDKGYTF.

This clone was observed at least ten times. The read gets to within 3 residues of the CDR3 end, and the germline J gene fills in the rest. The rearrangement links TRBV27 to TRBJ2-7; 11 bases map to TRBD2. This CDR3 is built from 17 residues. The V and J ends lost 4 bases and 3 bases, in that order; junction bases with no gene match: 11. From germline, CDR1 is MNHEY and CDR2 SMNVEV (reference sequence). This CDR3 reads CASSSNRGLAENYEQYF. The sequenced part of the CDR3 DNA is TGTGCCAGCAGTTCAAATAGGGGACTAGCGGAAAACTACGAG.

Ten or more counts support this clone. The CDR3 end falls 3 residues outside the read, so it is completed with the germline J gene. The rearrangement joins TRBV7-3 to TRBJ1-1; TRBD1 matches at 8 bases. The V segment lost 3 bases and the J segment 7 bases; nucleotides outside the gene matches: 4. There are 13 residues in the CDR3. Germline-derived CDR1 and CDR2 are SGHTA and FQGTGA. The CDR3 protein is CASSLSGTGEAFF. Partial CDR3 DNA: TGTGCCAGCAGCTTGTCCGGGACAGGTGAA.

This clone was seen repeatedly, ten times or more. Read sequence stops 3 residues before the CDR3 end, and the germline J gene provides the missing end. The gene calls are TRBV10-2 and TRBJ2-2; D may correspond to TRBD1 or TRBD2 (5 bases each). Trimming left V 4 bases short and J 5 bases short, with 11 bases between. Germline assignment: CDR1 WSHSY and CDR2 SAAADI. The CDR3 covers 14 residues. The CDR3 loop reads CASSVVGETGELFF. CDR3 DNA, as far as it was read: TGCGCCAGCAGTGTAGTAGGGGAGACCGGGGAG.

This clone was seen repeatedly, ten times or more. The missing CDR3 end, 3 residues past where the read stops, is filled in from the germline J gene. J is TRBJ1-5 and V is TRBV20-1, with 7 bases matching TRBD1. The trim removed 8 bases at V and 0 bases at J, leaving 10 bases unmatched. The CDR3 consists of 15 residues. Germline V CDR1 and CDR2: DFQATT, SNEGSKA (reference sequence). CDR3 residues: CSTKRTGHSNQPQHF. The CDR3 bases that were read are TGCAGTACCAAACGGACAGGTCATAGCAATCAGCCC.